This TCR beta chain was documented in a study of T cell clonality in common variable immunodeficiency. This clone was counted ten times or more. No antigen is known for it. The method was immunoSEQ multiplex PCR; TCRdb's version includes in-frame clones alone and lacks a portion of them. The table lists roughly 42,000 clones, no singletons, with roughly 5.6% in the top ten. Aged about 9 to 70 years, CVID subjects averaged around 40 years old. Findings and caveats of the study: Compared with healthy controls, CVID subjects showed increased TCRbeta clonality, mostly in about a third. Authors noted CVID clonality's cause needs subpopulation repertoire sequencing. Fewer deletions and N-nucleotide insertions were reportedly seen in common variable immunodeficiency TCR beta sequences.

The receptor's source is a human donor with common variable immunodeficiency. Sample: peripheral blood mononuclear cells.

The CDR3 bases that were read are TGTGCCAGTAGTATAAGCGGACAGGGCAATCAGCCC. Translated: CASSISGQGNQP. In full, the CDR3 is CASSISGQGNQPQHF. V is TRBV19 and J is TRBJ1-5, with TRBD1 identical over 7 bases. The read gets to within 3 residues of the CDR3 end, and the germline J gene fills in the rest. The CDR3 loop spans 15 amino acids. The V gene's germline CDR1 is LNHDA and CDR2 SQIVND (reference sequence). Trimming took 2 bases from V and 2 from J; bases not matched to a gene: 3.